The 7 T cell receptor beta chains below come from one sample, sequenced in a study of blood T cell repertoires in COVID-19. TCRdb keeps only in-frame clones here, not all; method: immunoSEQ multiplex PCR. The data contain fewer than 85,000 clones, about 80% of them singletons. Sequencing used peripheral blood. These receptors came from a woman aged 55-69 years with acute or convalescent COVID-19.

V is TRBV12-3 or TRBV12-4 and J is TRBJ1-1; tentatively, D is TRBD1 (5 bases). V was pared by 3 bases and J by 3 bases, with 8 bases between. This CDR3 has 13 amino acids. The CDR3 DNA reads TGTGCCAGCAGTTTGTCAGGGTACACTGAAGCTTTCTTT. Translating gives CASSLSGYTEAFF.

The rearrangement joins TRBV10-3 to TRBJ2-4; TRBD1 matches 8 bases. After removal of 2 bases from V and 8 bases from J, the junction contained 5 bases not matched to a gene. Germline CDR1 ENHRY, CDR2 SYGVKD. The CDR3 sequence is 14 residues long. The DNA for the CDR3 is TGTGCCATCAGTGAGGGACAGGGAACGGACATTCAGTACTTC. Translated: CAISEGQGTDIQYF.

This rearrangement joins TRBV9 to TRBJ2-1; TRBD2 aligns across 9 bases. The CDR3 has 16 residues. CDR1 SGDLS and CDR2 YYNGEE come from the germline V gene. V was clipped by 0 bases and J by 7 bases; unmatched bases: 8. CDR3 loop: CASSVEPAGGLNEQFF. CDR3 nucleotide sequence: TGTGCCAGCAGCGTAGAACCAGCGGGGGGCTTGAATGAGCAGTTCTTC.

This rearrangement joins TRBV6-5 to TRBJ1-2, with D tentatively TRBD1 (6 bases). The CDR3 length is 11 residues. CDR1 MNHEY and CDR2 SVGAGI come from the germline V gene. Trimming removed 8 bases from V and 5 bases from J, with 9 bases in between. CDR3 protein: CASFQGYGYTF. The DNA for the CDR3 is TGTGCCAGCTTTCAGGGGTATGGCTACACCTTC.

This chain links TRBV19 with TRBJ1-2, with D perhaps TRBD1 (6 bases). CDR1 is LNHDA, CDR2 SQIVND, per germline (reference sequence). V gave up 1 base and J gave up 3 bases, with 12 bases separating them. There are 15 residues in the CDR3. CDR3 amino acids: CASSIVQGSDYGYTF. The CDR3 coding sequence is TGTGCCAGTAGTATAGTACAGGGCAGCGACTATGGCTACACCTTC.

The chain combines TRBV15 with TRBJ1-2; no reliable D call. This CDR3 comprises 12 residues. CDR1 is LNHNV and CDR2 is YYDKDF in the germline V gene (reference sequence). Trimming shortened V by 5 bases and J by 0 bases, and 4 bases separated the two germline ends. CDR3 sequence: CATSPSNYGYTF. Written as DNA, the CDR3 is TGTGCCACCAGCCCTTCTAACTATGGCTACACCTTC.

The V gene is TRBV9, the J gene TRBJ1-2; 7 bases are shared with TRBD1. Germline values: CDR1 SGDLS, CDR2 YYNGEE. V was pared by 0 bases and J by 7 bases, with 6 bases of the junction left unmatched. The CDR3 has 14 residues. CDR3 sequence (DNA): TGTGCCAGCAGCGTAGGCTCAGGGGGAGGTGGCTACACCTTC. Its protein product is CASSVGSGGGGYTF.